These 13 T cell receptor beta chains came from one sample sequenced in a study of blood T cell repertoires in COVID-19. Using immunoSEQ multiplex PCR, the repertoire was profiled, and TCRdb retains in-frame clones only, with some absent. The sample shows tens of thousands of clones, about nine tenths of them seen only once. The specimen was peripheral blood. Source of these receptors: a male donor with acute or convalescent COVID-19.

The chain is built from TRBV2 and TRBJ1-1; 7 bases are a match to TRBD1. CDR3 length equals 12 residues. The V gene's germline CDR1 is SNHLY and CDR2 FYNNEI. Trimming at V came to 2 bases and at J to 11 bases, leaving 5 bases not matched to a gene. The CDR3 bases are TGTGCCAGCAGTGAAAAAACAGGGGACGCTTTCTTT. Protein product: CASSEKTGDAFF.

The rearrangement joins TRBV5-1 to TRBJ2-1, with D possibly matching TRBD1 (5 bases). The length of the CDR3 is 14 residues. Per the germline V gene, CDR1 is SGHRS and CDR2 is YFSETQ. V lost 5 bases and J lost 9, with 18 bases in between. The CDR3 here is CASSRTPPTGEQFF. The CDR3 DNA follows: TGCGCCAGCAGTAGGACACCCCCGACCGGTGAGCAGTTCTTC.

This chain connects TRBV18 to TRBJ2-7, with 7 positions matching TRBD2. The CDR3 runs 16 residues. Germline CDR1 KGHSH, CDR2 LQKENI. J lost 3 bases, V lost 1 base, and 9 bases had no gene match. The DNA for the CDR3 is TGTGCCAGCTCACCACGGGGGGGTTGGGGCGACTACGAGCAGTACTTC. Residues: CASSPRGGWGDYEQYF.

The sample holds a few counts of this clone. The V and J genes are TRBV3-1 (or the pseudogene TRBV3-2) and TRBJ2-5; 8 bases fit TRBD2. The CDR3 is 16 amino acids. CDR1 and CDR2 (germline): LGHDT, YNNKEL (reference sequence). Germline trimming cut 5 bases from V and 5 bases from J; bases unmatched to any gene: 13. The CDR3 nucleotides read TGTGCCAGCAGCGGTCACGTCGGGGGGGCCGGGGAGACCCAGTACTTC. This sequence encodes CASSGHVGGAGETQYF.

This clone was detected once. V gene TRBV6-5 combines with J gene TRBJ1-5; D possibly corresponds to TRBD1 (6 bases). The CDR3 is made up of 15 amino acids. With 7 bases removed from V and 7 bases from J, the gap between germline ends came to 20 bases. Germline assignment: CDR1 MNHEY and CDR2 SVGAGI. CDR3 amino acids: CASTLYGGAGQPQHF. In DNA, the CDR3 is TGTGCCAGCACCCTTTATGGGGGGGCTGGGCAGCCCCAGCATTTT.

The chain combines TRBV7-9 with TRBJ1-6; D might be TRBD1 (5 bases). V lost 10 bases and J lost 7, with 14 bases in between. Germline lookup yields CDR1 SEHNR and CDR2 FQNEAQ (reference sequence). The CDR3 is made up of 13 amino acids. The CDR3 nucleotides are TGTGCCACCCAGGCGGGGGGGAATTCACCCCTCCACTTT. Its protein is CATQAGGNSPLHF. Complete variable domain (other parts from reference TRBV7-9 and TRBJ1-6): DTGVSQNPRHKITKRGQNVTFRCDPISEHNRLYWYRQTLGQGPEFLTYFQNEAQLEKSRLLSDRFSAERPKGSFSTLEIQRTEQGDSAMYLCATQAGGNSPLHFGNGTRLTVT.

The gene calls are TRBV5-6 and TRBJ2-5; D not certain. This CDR3 spans 14 amino acids. V gave up 3 bases and J gave up 4 bases, with 13 bases separating them. Looked up from germline, CDR1 is SGHDT and CDR2 is YYEEEE. This CDR3 is CASSSPPLRETQYF. For the CDR3, the DNA is TGTGCCAGCAGCTCTCCTCCACTACGAGAGACCCAGTACTTC.

In its sample, this clone was seen once. The chain couples TRBV5-1 to TRBJ1-6; 8 bases are a match to TRBD1. The germline CDR1 and CDR2 sequences are SGHRS and YFSETQ. V trimming: 0 bases; J trimming: 3 bases; junction bases outside the gene matches: 8. The CDR3 covers 18 residues. The CDR3 loop is CASSLDGRGLGYNSPLHF. The CDR3, as DNA: TGCGCCAGCAGCTTGGATGGCAGGGGGCTTGGCTATAATTCACCCCTCCACTTT.

The chain recombines TRBV28 with TRBJ1-2; 7 bases are shared with TRBD1. CDR1 is MDHEN, CDR2 SYDVKM, per germline. V lost 9 bases to trimming and J lost 0 bases; unmatched junction nucleotides: 10. The CDR3 covers 15 residues. The CDR3 region is CASIPGQLANYGYTF. Here the CDR3 DNA reads TGTGCCAGTATTCCGGGACAGCTAGCTAACTATGGCTACACCTTC.

The V gene is TRBV19, the J gene TRBJ1-5; D possibly corresponds to TRBD1 (6 bases). Germline-derived CDR1 and CDR2 are LNHDA and SQIVND (reference sequence). The CDR3 consists of 14 residues. Trimming stripped 7 bases from V and 3 bases from J, with 13 bases between. In nucleotides, the CDR3 is TGTGCCAGTACCACGGACAGCTTCAATCAGCCCCAGCATTTT. Translated, it gives CASTTDSFNQPQHF.

The V gene is TRBV5-4, the J gene TRBJ2-2, with D possibly being TRBD2 (7 bases). This CDR3 is built from 14 residues. Germline V gene lookup returns CDR1 SGHNT and CDR2 YYREEE (reference sequence). The V gene lost 4 bases and the J gene lost 2 bases, with 9 bases spanning the gap. The CDR3 loop is CASSGGANTGELFF. CDR3 nucleotide sequence: TGTGCCAGCAGCGGGGGGGCCAACACCGGGGAGCTGTTTTTT.

The chain recombines TRBV6-5 with TRBJ2-3, with 7 bases aligning to TRBD1. This CDR3 is built from 14 residues. CDR1 MNHEY and CDR2 SVGAGI come from the germline V gene. V shed 4 bases and J 4 bases; nucleotides not matched to a gene: 5. CDR3 sequence: CASSLHRGADTQYF. CDR3 sequence (DNA): TGTGCCAGCAGTTTACACAGGGGAGCAGATACGCAGTATTTT.

J is TRBJ1-1 and V is TRBV7-3; a weak D match, TRBD1 (6 bases). The CDR3 loop spans 17 amino acids. V shed 2 bases and J shed 2 bases, with 18 bases lying between them. CDR1 is SGHTA, CDR2 FQGTGA, per germline. The CDR3, as DNA: TGTGCCAGCAGCTTAGTGGGTGGCAGGGGCCCCAACACTGAAGCTTTCTTT. As protein: CASSLVGGRGPNTEAFF.